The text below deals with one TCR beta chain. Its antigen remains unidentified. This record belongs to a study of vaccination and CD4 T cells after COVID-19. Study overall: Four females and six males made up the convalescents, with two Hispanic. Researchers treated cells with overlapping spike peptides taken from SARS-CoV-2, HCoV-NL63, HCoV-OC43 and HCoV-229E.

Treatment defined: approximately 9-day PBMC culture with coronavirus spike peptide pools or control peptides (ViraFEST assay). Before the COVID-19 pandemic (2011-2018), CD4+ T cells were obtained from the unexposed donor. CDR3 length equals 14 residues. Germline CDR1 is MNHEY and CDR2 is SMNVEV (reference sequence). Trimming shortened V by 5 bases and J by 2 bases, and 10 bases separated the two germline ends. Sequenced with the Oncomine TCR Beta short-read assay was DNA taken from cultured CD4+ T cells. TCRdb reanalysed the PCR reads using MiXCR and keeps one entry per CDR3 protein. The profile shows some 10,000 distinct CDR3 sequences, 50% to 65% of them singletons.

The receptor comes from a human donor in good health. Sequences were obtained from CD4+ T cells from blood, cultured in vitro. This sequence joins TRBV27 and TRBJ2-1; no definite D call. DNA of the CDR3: TGTGCCAGCAGTAAAGGGATCACCTACAATGAGCAGTTCTTC. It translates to CASSKGITYNEQFF.